This TCR beta chain appears in the sequencing data of a study of cytomegalovirus exposure and HLA in healthy donors (dated by TCRdb to the late 2010s). Regarding the research as a whole: An earlier analysis of some 600 of the donors reported roughly 300 Gb of sequence data and 117 million unique TCR beta sequences obtained from approximately 180 million T cells. Typing coverage differed by locus: A, B, C, DRB1 and DQB1 were typed in roughly 620-630 donors, DQA1 in 500 to 550, DPA1 in some 570, and DPB1 in roughly 470. Donor age, sex, ethnicity and CMV serostatus were collected together with the repertoire data. An early release that covered 640 HLA-typed donors contained approximately 300 gigabases of sequencing data and around 80 million unique TCR sequences. All discovery cohort repertoires had been generated using a single sequencing platform. The T cell repertoires of about 700 subjects were profiled by immunosequencing and related to cytomegalovirus serostatus. Because of strong linkage in the cohort, roughly five DR-DQ haplotypes were treated as single units for association and clustering. To predict cytomegalovirus infection status, the study combined high-throughput TCR immunosequencing, statistical association of individual TCRs with disease status, and machine learning. The genetic ancestry cluster associated with self-reported Caucasian donors included 80% to 90% of the roughly 400 genotyped donors. Among around 400 genotyped donors of the cohort, an average of approximately 240,000 unique TCR beta nucleotide sequences were sequenced per donor, roughly 18% of them non-productive. In an earlier analysis of several hundred of the donors, high-throughput TCR beta sequencing was used to judge whether each TCR beta V gene segment behaved as functional or pseudogenic. Rather than drawing on any new phenotypic data, the later analysis identified candidate immune exposures from TCR beta sequences and the way those sequences occurred across donors. A later genetic analysis took genome-wide SNP genotypes for about 55% of the roughly 670 donors and used that subset as a discovery cohort. The aim of the study was to test whether cataloging public T cell receptors could identify signatures of past pathogen exposure. Besides the first cohort of hundreds of subjects, a separate validation cohort made up of around 120 different subjects was used. Both class I and class II loci were covered by HLA typing, at four-digit resolution. In a later analysis, previously published TCR beta repertoires from 600 to 850 donors were re-analyzed and high-resolution HLA genotyping was added so that TCR occurrence patterns could be studied.

Overall study outcomes, separate from this receptor: An association between a missense DCLRE1C variant and V-gene and J-gene trimming of TCR beta chains was found in a later genetic analysis and replicated in an independent cohort. The study listed 150 to 200 TCR beta chains as associated with cytomegalovirus. While some public TCRs were present in many individuals, most TCR sequences turned up only very rarely across donors. For the cohort, immune exposure information was limited to CMV serostatus. A further reported finding was that TCR beta sequences accurately predicted the HLA-A and HLA-B alleles for most subjects in the first cohort. A later genetic analysis reported fewer N-insertions in productive TCRs among donors in an Asian-associated ancestry cluster than the roughly 670-donor mean. In a later analysis, most CMV-associated TCR beta chains were found to appear HLA-restricted, with HLA associations seemingly driven largely by CMV exposure. A later analysis found that HLA-associated TCR beta chains were more clonally expanded and had lower generation probabilities than equally common non-associated chains. Correlated functional status among segregating V segments might reflect linkage disequilibrium, but an unknown experimental factor could not be ruled out. A later analysis reported that several top co-occurrence clusters appeared linked to parvovirus B19, influenza, CMV and Epstein-Barr virus. In a later analysis, TCR association rates were found to vary across HLA loci, with the most associated TCRs seen for DRB1 alleles and the fewest for HLA-C alleles. A group of highly shared sequence variants was considered likely to be a technical artifact of the sequencing pipeline. Assigning TCR associations to individual alleles was difficult when HLA alleles, especially DR and DQ, strongly co-occurred. Some IMGT-functional V segments, including TRBV6-2 and TRBV6-3, could not be told apart with the 87-base-pair reads, so those segments were excluded. The authors suggested that the approach could potentially be extended to other disease states and immunological phenotypes. Because counts were too low, about 17 rarely observed V segments, including chromosome 9 orphons, were excluded from the earlier analysis of around 590 of the donors. Presence/absence analyses assumed roughly uniform sequencing depth across donors, an assumption that may not hold. At a false discovery rate of 0.05, a later analysis linked fewer than 20,000 TCR beta sequences to specific HLA alleles. In an earlier analysis of over 550 of the donors, most TCR beta V segments were observed in productive rearrangements about 87% or about 30% of the time, broadly matching IMGT annotations. HLA typing was unavailable for some donors at each locus, so association tests used only the typed subset. This cohort had only TCR beta chains sequenced, and the lack of alpha or paired-chain data limited which features could be detected. The classifier was reported to diagnose cytomegalovirus status with high specificity and sensitivity in both the original and validation cohorts. Three of the identified cytomegalovirus-associated TCR beta chains were confirmed in vitro to be specific for cytomegalovirus antigens.

The library relied on the immunoSEQ multiplex PCR assay. A mixture of 60 forward primers for TCR Vbeta segments and 13 reverse primers for TCR Jbeta segments was used in the multiplex PCR. The CDR3 region of rearranged TCR beta genes was amplified from genomic DNA with a multiplex PCR assay. Amplified TCR beta libraries were sequenced as 87-base-pair reads on the Illumina HiSeq System. As for how the authors treated the data: A later analysis counted some 80 million unique TCR beta chains across the 666 repertoires, and roughly 10 million of these chains were shared by at least two donors. Raw reads were error-corrected and collapsed into unique sequences with a nearest-neighbor algorithm that merged closely related sequences to remove PCR and sequencing errors. Alignment of CDR3 sequences to IMGT reference sequences was used to assign V, D and J gene segments. For a sequence to be retained, at least a six-nucleotide match to both a V gene segment and a J gene segment was required. Rearrangements were called productive when the CDR3 lacked stop codons and stayed in frame with V and J; all others were non-productive. Following IMGT convention, CDR3 was defined as the stretch from the second conserved V-encoded cysteine up to the conserved J-encoded phenylalanine. In an earlier analysis of 550 to 650 of the donors, sequences lacking an unambiguous match to a single V gene segment were excluded. In an earlier analysis of approximately 590 of the donors, a V segment was called functional when productive rearrangements were above 56.7%, and segregating when the standard deviation between donors exceeded 5%. A statistical classification framework was built for diagnosing cytomegalovirus status from the catalog of TCR beta chain sequences. A later analysis assigned V and J genes by comparing TCR nucleotide sequences with IMGT/GENE-DB human TR gene sequences. A later analysis assigned CDR3 sequences and most-parsimonious VDJ recombination scenarios with the TCRdist pipeline. In a later analysis, each TCR beta chain was defined by its CDR3 amino acid sequence together with its V-gene family, and reads without a unique V-gene family were excluded. In a later analysis, 450 to 600 highly shared, low-generation-probability nucleotide sequences were removed to address suspected cross-contamination and a sequencing artifact. A later analysis calculated a clonal expansion index for each public chain from normalized within-repertoire ranks of inferred template counts. In a later analysis, generation probabilities were computed with a VDJ recombination model fitted to out-of-frame rearrangements, and the resulting probabilities were checked against IGoR. Hypergeometric tests were used in a later analysis to score TCR-TCR, TCR-HLA and TCR-CMV co-occurrence, with a repertoire-size bias correction applied to the TCR pairs. To estimate false discovery rates, a later analysis permuted the HLA or CMV assignments 20 times. In a later analysis, co-occurring TCRs were grouped using DBSCAN, with TCRdist sequence similarity added in when clustering inside HLA-allele-positive subsets. Repertoires with fewer than 30,000 or more than 120,000 public chains, plus five repertoires with anomalous nucleotide sharing, were excluded from co-occurrence clustering. TCRdb took this table from immuneACCESS and kept in-frame rearrangements with V and J called. Such tables lack part of the clones; where checked against another copy, unresolved V genes explain under half of the gap, and the rest is unexplained. Clone size and V and J calls were adopted from that table, with D and trimming inferred from the DNA. The sample table contains approximately 220,000 clones; only one count was recorded for roughly 84% of them. 0.71% of the sample is in the top ten clones.

From a lookup of the germline V gene (reference sequence), CDR1 and CDR2 are WNHNN and SYGVQD. After removal of 6 bases from V and 4 bases from J, the junction retains 14 bases not matched to a gene. From its cysteine to its phenylalanine, the CDR3 spans 17 amino acids. Just CDR3 DNA is preserved here, 51 bases in frame from base 1. The cohort was made up of 500 to 850 healthy bone marrow donors. At the time of sampling, every cohort member was nominally healthy, though immune exposures that went unrecorded were likely present. The donor was CMV seronegative and belonged to the group of approximately 320 seronegative cohort members. A peripheral blood sample was provided by each donor, and peripheral blood mononuclear cells were used for TCR beta sequencing. The Qiagen DNeasy Blood Extraction Kit was used to extract genomic DNA from the blood cell samples. This clone was observed once. The antigen it recognizes is unknown. No base qualities exist here, and no much larger clone lies one base off it.

Sequencing was carried out using PBMCs. The clonotype originates from a boy under 10 years old in good health and CMV-seronegative. The chain is made from TRBV10-1 and TRBJ1-5, and TRBD1 aligns with 8 junction nucleotides. In nucleotides, the sequence is TGCGCCAGCAGAAAGAAGGGGAGACAGGGGCAGAATCAGCCCCAGCATTTT. This encodes CASRKKGRQGQNQPQHF.